These T cell receptor beta chains were read from a single sample in a study of OX40 agonist ivuxolimab in advanced cancers. The repertoire was sequenced with immunoSEQ multiplex PCR; TCRdb's copy has only in-frame clones and lacks some. Among more than 50,000 clones listed, roughly 84% were seen once. The sequenced sample was CD4+ or CD8+ T cells sorted from blood, obtained in a trial of the OX40 agonist ivuxolimab. The source is an adult with an advanced solid tumor such as melanoma, head and neck, liver or kidney cancer. CDR3s include the opening cysteine and the closing phenylalanine or tryptophan.

v_gene	j_gene	CDR3aa
TRBV10-3	TRBJ2-2	CAISEGGNGELFF
TRBV27	TRBJ2-5	CASSPNPTGGFGETQYF
TRBV27	TRBJ1-2	CASTSRQGASGYTF
TRBV5-4	TRBJ2-3	CASRQDRSTDTQYF
TRBV9	TRBJ2-7	CASSVRDSFNEQYF
TRBV28	TRBJ1-5	CATLTGDQPQHF
TRBV11-3	TRBJ1-1	CASSLDGTGPEAFF
TRBV20-1	TRBJ2-1	CSASGYNEQFF
TRBV7-9	TRBJ2-1	CASSYAGTSGYNEQFF
TRBV5-4	TRBJ2-7	CASSLAAGAPYEQYF
TRBV28	TRBJ1-1	CASHRAVNTEAFF
TRBV14	TRBJ1-1	CASSQDAGRFAFF
TRBV13	TRBJ1-3	CASSLGTGRNTIYF
TRBV7-6	TRBJ2-3	CASSFGGASTDTQYF
TRBV28	TRBJ2-7	CASRRTSGAYEQYF